The T cell receptor (beta chain) under discussion was sequenced for a study of T cells after yellow fever vaccination. Study overall: Some fractions had low cell numbers, and these were prepared with SMART-Seq v4 Ultra Low Input.

Study-wide results and caveats: Some clonotypes, a small share, were shared between CD4 and CD8 compartments. Contaminants from the bulk population, in the form of abundant clonotypes, could be found in FACS-sorted repertoires.

The CDR3 has 15 residues. The V segment lost 7 bases and the J segment 7 bases; nucleotides outside the gene matches: 9. The germline CDR1 and CDR2 sequences are KGHDR and SFDVKD. To note about this clonotype: The antigen remains unidentified.

A universal primer site and UMIs were added as TCR cDNA was made by 5'RACE template switching. Each CDR3 protein is one row after TCRdb ran MiXCR on the 5' RACE reads. Of fewer than 450,000 distinct CDR3 sequences in the sample, about 9.9% were seen once. J is TRBJ2-2 and V is TRBV24-1; 9 nucleotides line up with TRBD1. The specimen comprised PBMCs, sampled on the day of the first yellow fever vaccination. This clonotype was obtained from a man aged 18 to 29 who received the YFV17D yellow fever vaccine. CDR3 DNA sequence: TGTGCCACCAGGTCCGGGACAGGGACGGTCGGGGAGCTGTTTTTT. Its protein is CATRSGTGTVGELFF.